The 17 T cell receptor beta chains below come from one sample, sequenced in a study of glioma-infiltrating T cells. TCR alpha and beta CDR3 regions were amplified from RNA using iRepertoire nested multiplex PCR. TCRdb reprocessed the multiplex PCR reads with MiXCR, giving one entry per CDR3 protein. The table records under 200,000 distinct CDR3 sequences, about 40% of them present only once. Sequenced input: glioma tissue, nonneoplastic brain tissue, or PBMCs (not recorded which). These receptors originate from a human donor with low-grade glioma or glioblastoma, undergoing nonglioma brain surgery, or in good health (not recorded which).

This clonotype was recorded at least ten times. This chain links TRBV24-1 with TRBJ1-1; no clear D gene. Per germline, CDR1 KGHDR and CDR2 SFDVKD. The ends were cut back, 3 bases at V and 6 bases at J, with 7 bases in the middle. CDR3 length: 12 amino acids. CDR3 nucleotides: TGTGCCACCAGTGATACCCGATCTGAAGCTTTCTTT. This sequence encodes CATSDTRSEAFF.

The chain is built from TRBV28 and TRBJ1-4; D possibly corresponds to TRBD1 (6 bases). Trimming shortened V by 6 bases and J by 9 bases, and 20 bases separated the two germline ends. The CDR3 is made up of 15 amino acids. Germline lookup yields CDR1 MDHEN and CDR2 SYDVKM. The CDR3 loop is CASSRRRGQNKKLFF. The DNA for the CDR3 is TGTGCCAGCAGCCGCCGCAGGGGCCAAAATAAAAAACTGTTTTTT.

Regarding this clonotype: A read error may account for a junction end that differs from germline. The chain combines TRBV27 with TRBJ2-7; possible D gene TRBD1, 5 bases. Germline-derived CDR1 and CDR2 are MNHEY and SMNVEV (reference sequence). The CDR3 length is 13 residues. The CDR3 here is CASSRRGHYEQYF. CDR3 nucleotide sequence: TGTGCAAGCAGCAGGAGAGGACACTACGAGCAGTACTTC.

In its sample, this clonotype was seen once. This chain connects TRBV4-2 to TRBJ2-5; the D gene is possibly TRBD2 (7 bases). The DNA end is more similar to TRBJ2-7, so the J call may be wrong. This CDR3 contains 15 residues. Germline V gene sequence: CDR1 LGHNA, CDR2 YNFKEQ. The CDR3 spells CASSQEGGGVSEQYF. The CDR3 nucleotides are TGTGCCAGCAGCCAAGAAGGGGGAGGGGTGAGCGAGCAGTACTTC.

In the case of this clonotype: The junction does not match germline at one end; this may be a read error. The chain links TRBV2 to TRBJ2-1; D perhaps matches TRBD2 (6 bases). The CDR3 is made up of 13 amino acids. Germline V gives CDR1 SNHLY, CDR2 FYNNEI. This CDR3 is CASSRDFNNEQLF. The CDR3 nucleotides read TGTGCCAGCAGCCGGGACTTTAACAATGAGCAGCTCTTC.

In this sample, this clonotype turned up once. The V gene is TRBV19, the J gene TRBJ1-5; no clear D gene. V was shortened by 5 bases and J by 6 bases, with 11 bases between the two germline ends. Germline V gene sequence: CDR1 LNHDA, CDR2 SQIVND (reference sequence). The length of the CDR3 is 13 residues. CDR3: CASSVKGPQPQHF. DNA for the CDR3: TGTGCCAGTAGTGTCAAGGGCCCTCAGCCCCAGCATTTT.

About this clonotype itself: A single base separates this from a much larger clone, so it may be a read error. The J gene is TRBJ2-1, the V gene TRBV28; D not certain. Trimming left V 5 bases short and J 0 bases short, with 11 bases between. Germline CDR1 reads MDHEN; CDR2 reads SYDVKM. The CDR3 contains 15 residues. The CDR3 DNA is TGTGCCAGCAGTCCCCCGCTCATCTCCTACAATGAGCAGTTCTTC. Translated, it gives CASSPPLISYNEQFF.

This rearrangement joins TRBV29-1 to TRBJ2-5; D remains ambiguous. Trimming stripped 3 bases from V and 1 base from J, with 3 bases between. This CDR3 is built from 11 residues. Germline V lookup: CDR1 SQVTM, CDR2 ANQGSEA. The CDR3 DNA sequence: TGCAGCGTTGACGGCCAAGAGACCCAGTACTTC. Translated, it gives CSVDGQETQYF.

A word on this clonotype: Possible read error: a much larger clone is one base away. The gene calls are TRBV19 and TRBJ1-2; D is undetermined. CDR3 length: 11 amino acids. Germline values: CDR1 LNHDA, CDR2 SQIVND (reference sequence). The CDR3, as DNA: TGTGCCAGTAGGGGAGGGTATGACTACACCTTC. Translated: CASRGGYDYTF. Based on the CDR3 plus reference TRBV19 and TRBJ1-2, the full variable domain is DGGITQSPKYLFRKEGQNVTLSCEQNLNHDAMYWYRQDPGQGLRLIYYSQIVNDFQKGDIAEGYSVSREKKESFPLTVTSAQKNPTAFYLCASRGGYDYTFGSGTRLTVV.

There are many counts of this clonotype. The chain couples TRBV3-1 to TRBJ2-5; D gene ambiguous. The CDR3 spans 13 residues. V lost 4 bases to trimming and J lost 4 bases, with 10 bases between them. Germline V gives CDR1 LGHDT, CDR2 YNNKEL (reference sequence). CDR3 bases: TGTGCCAGCAGCCGAGGCGCTACAGAGACCCAGTACTTC. Its translation is CASSRGATETQYF.

This clonotype occurred many times. This chain joins TRBV20-1 and TRBJ2-1; TRBD2 is a possible D gene (6 bases). V lost 6 bases, J lost 6 bases, and 15 bases lay in between. Germline CDR1 reads DFQATT; CDR2 reads SNEGSKA (reference sequence). CDR3 length: 13 amino acids. The CDR3 DNA reads TGCAGTGCGAGACTCCGGGGAGGCAATGAGCAGTTCTTC. Amino acids: CSARLRGGNEQFF.

This CDR3 reads CASSQEIEREQYF. The CDR3 DNA is TGTGCCAGCAGCCAAGAAATAGAACGGGAGCAGTACTTC. The chain recombines TRBV4-2 with TRBJ2-7, with D hard to call. The CDR3 is 13 amino acids. Germline CDR1 reads LGHNA; CDR2 reads YNFKEQ. V was cut by 0 bases and J by 7 bases, with 10 bases left in between.

This clonotype was counted many times. CDR3: CASSSPSSGSSYEQYF. CDR3 nucleotide sequence: TGTGCCAGCAGTTCCCCGTCTAGCGGGAGTTCCTACGAGCAGTACTTC. The chain joins TRBV6-1 to TRBJ2-7; 10 positions agree with TRBD2. Trimming took 5 bases from V and 1 from J; bases not matched to a gene: 8. CDR3 length: 16 amino acids. Looked up from germline, CDR1 is MNHNS and CDR2 is SASEGT.

Remarks on this clonotype: This may be a read error, as it is one base from a much larger clone. No conserved phenylalanine or tryptophan ends this CDR3, so it is likely a read error. The chain is built from TRBV4-1 and TRBJ2-1; TRBD2 aligns across 11 bases. Per the germline V gene, CDR1 is MGHRA and CDR2 is YSYEKL. J lost 8 bases, V lost 4 bases, and 7 bases had no gene match. This CDR3 comprises 15 residues. This chain's CDR3 is CASSPGVAGGYEQFS. The CDR3, as DNA: TGCGCCAGCAGCCCGGGGGTAGCGGGAGGGTATGAGCAGTTCTCC.

Comments on this clonotype: A much larger clone sits a single nucleotide away, making a read error possible. The chain recombines TRBV2 with TRBJ1-1; the D is unclear. The CDR3 is 14 residues long. Germline assignment: CDR1 SNHLY and CDR2 FYNNEI. The CDR3 here is CASSDQFMNTKAFF. DNA for the CDR3: TGTGCCAGCAGTGATCAGTTCATGAACACTAAAGCTTTCTTT.

The chain uses TRBV2 and TRBJ1-3; D possibly corresponds to TRBD1 (6 bases). Germline V CDR1 and CDR2: SNHLY, FYNNEI. This CDR3 region has 21 residues. V was pared by 0 bases and J by 1 base, with 25 bases between. CDR3 in amino acids: CASSEARLGVFGGISGNTIYF. CDR3 DNA sequence: TGTGCCAGCAGTGAAGCGCGTCTTGGGGTCTTCGGGGGCATATCTGGAAACACCATATATTTT.

With regard to this clonotype: The junction shows a germline mismatch at one end, possibly a read error. This rearrangement joins TRBV24-1 to TRBJ1-5, with a tentative D call TRBD1 (6 bases). This CDR3 is 16 amino acids long. CDR1 is KGHDR, CDR2 SFDVKD, per germline. The CDR3 protein is CATSDSTGLSNEPQHF. The CDR3 DNA is TGTGCCACCAGTGATTCGACAGGTTTGAGCAATGAGCCCCAGCATTTT.